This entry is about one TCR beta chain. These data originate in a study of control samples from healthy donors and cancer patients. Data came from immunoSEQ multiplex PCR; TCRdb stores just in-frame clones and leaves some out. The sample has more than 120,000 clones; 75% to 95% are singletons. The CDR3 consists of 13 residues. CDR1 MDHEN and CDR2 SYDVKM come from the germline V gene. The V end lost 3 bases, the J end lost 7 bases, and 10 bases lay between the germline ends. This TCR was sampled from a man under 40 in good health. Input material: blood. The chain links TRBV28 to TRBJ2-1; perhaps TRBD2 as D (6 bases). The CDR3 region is CASSFLGGNEQFF. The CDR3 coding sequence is TGTGCCAGCAGTTTCTTGGGGGGAAATGAGCAGTTCTTC.